The T cell receptor beta chain under discussion was sequenced for a study of CD8+CD57+ T cells in acquired aplastic anemia. Study overall: When averaged, DNA from sorted CD4+ and CD8+ cells came to approximately 3.2 ug.

Whole-study results and caveats: CD8+ Simpson's diversity in patients was not significantly different from that in controls. Found in both controls and patients were around 29 CD8+ CDR3 sequences.

TCR beta VDJ and CDR3 profiles were obtained from a genomic DNA template. One entry per CDR3 protein results from TCRdb running MiXCR on the reads. Of 200,000 or so distinct CDR3 sequences in the sample, under 70% were seen once. CDR1 and CDR2 from the germline V gene are MDHEN and SYDVKM. With 3 bases removed from V and 5 bases from J, the gap between germline ends came to 13 bases. The CDR3 totals 14 residues. Regarding this clonotype: The antigen is undetermined.

The sequencing sample was made of sorted CD4+, CD8+, or CD8+CD57+ T cells (not recorded which) from PBMCs. The TCR sequence derives from a human donor with severe aplastic anemia or a healthy control (not recorded which). The chain carries TRBV28 and TRBJ1-1, with D possibly matching TRBD1 (5 bases). The CDR3 DNA reads as TGTGCCAGCAGTTTTCGGGGCGGCGAAACTGAAGCTTTCTTT. Translated, it gives CASSFRGGETEAFF.